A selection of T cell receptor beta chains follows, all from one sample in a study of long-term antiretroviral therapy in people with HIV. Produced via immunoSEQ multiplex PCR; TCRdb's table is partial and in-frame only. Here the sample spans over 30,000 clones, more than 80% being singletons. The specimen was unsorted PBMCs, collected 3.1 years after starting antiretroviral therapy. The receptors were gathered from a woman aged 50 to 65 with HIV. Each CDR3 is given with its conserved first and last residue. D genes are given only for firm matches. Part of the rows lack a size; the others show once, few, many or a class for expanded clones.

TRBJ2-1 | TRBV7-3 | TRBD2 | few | CASSSTSGGDNEQFF | TGTGCCAGCAGCTCGACTAGCGGGGGGGATAATGAGCAGTTCTTC
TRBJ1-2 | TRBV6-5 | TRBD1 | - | CASSYSRLGGIYGYTF | TGTGCCAGCAGTTACTCCCGTCTAGGGGGCATCTATGGCTACACCTTC
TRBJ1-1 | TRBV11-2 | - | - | CASSLDLGQGKTEAFF | TGTGCCAGCAGCTTAGATCTCGGGCAGGGAAAAACTGAAGCTTTCTTT
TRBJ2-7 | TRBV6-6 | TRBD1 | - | CASSIDRGQVEQYF | TGTGCCAGCAGTATCGACAGGGGGCAAGTCGAGCAGTACTTC
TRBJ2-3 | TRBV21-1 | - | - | CASSKIWTSGGTDTQYF | TGTGCCAGCAGCAAAATATGGACTAGCGGAGGCACAGATACGCAGTATTTT
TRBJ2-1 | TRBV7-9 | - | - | CASTLPGASEQFF | TGTGCCAGCACCCTCCCAGGGGCGAGTGAGCAGTTCTTC
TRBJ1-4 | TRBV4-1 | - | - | CASSGVRVGGTNEKLFF | TGCGCCAGCAGCGGAGTTAGGGTTGGGGGGACTAATGAAAAACTGTTTTTT
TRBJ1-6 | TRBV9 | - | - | CASSPSGQLNSPLHF | TGTGCCAGCAGCCCATCTGGACAGCTTAATTCACCCCTCCACTTT
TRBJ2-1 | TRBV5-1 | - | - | CASSLGNSYNEQFF | TGCGCCAGCAGCTTGGGCAATTCCTACAATGAGCAGTTCTTC
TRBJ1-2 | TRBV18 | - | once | CASRGSGASDYGYTF | TGTGCCAGTCGTGGCTCGGGAGCCTCGGACTATGGCTACACCTTC
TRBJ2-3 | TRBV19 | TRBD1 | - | CASSALEGALSVATQYF | TGTGCCAGTAGTGCTTTAGAGGGGGCCTTATCCGTAGCTACGCAGTATTTT
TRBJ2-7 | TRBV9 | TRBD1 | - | CASSPGTDSYEQYF | TGTGCCAGCAGCCCGGGGACAGACTCCTACGAGCAGTACTTC
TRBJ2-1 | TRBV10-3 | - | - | CAISESGGGQDYFDPYNEQFF | TGTGCCATCAGTGAGTCGGGGGGGGGACAGGATTATTTTGATCCATACAATGAGCAGTTCTTC
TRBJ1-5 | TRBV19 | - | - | CASTSQGTGNQPQHF | TGTGCCAGTACCTCACAGGGTACGGGCAATCAGCCCCAGCATTTT
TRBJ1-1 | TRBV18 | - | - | CASSPQGVNTEAFF | TGTGCCAGCTCACCACAGGGCGTGAATACTGAAGCTTTCTTT
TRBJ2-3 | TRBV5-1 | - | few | CASSPAGWTATDTQYF | TGCGCCAGCAGCCCGGCGGGTTGGACAGCCACAGATACGCAGTATTTT
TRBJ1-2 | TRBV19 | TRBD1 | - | CASSEGTGGNYGYTF | TGTGCCAGTAGTGAGGGGACAGGGGGCAACTATGGCTACACCTTC
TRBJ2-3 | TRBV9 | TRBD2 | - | CASSGGSGGITDTQYF | TGTGCCAGCAGCGGGGGTAGCGGGGGGATCACGGATACGCAGTATTTT
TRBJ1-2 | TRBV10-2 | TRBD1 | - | CASSVRQGNGYTF | TGCGCCAGCAGTGTGAGACAGGGGAATGGCTACACCTTC
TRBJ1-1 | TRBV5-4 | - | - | CASSLDGGFEAFF | TGTGCCAGCAGCTTAGATGGTGGATTTGAAGCTTTCTTT
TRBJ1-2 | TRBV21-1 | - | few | CASSKEQIFGTKGYGYTF | TGTGCCAGCAGCAAAGAGCAGATATTCGGGACAAAGGGCTATGGCTACACCTTC
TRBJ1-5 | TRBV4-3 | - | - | CASSPHRDINQPQHF | TGCGCCAGCAGCCCACACCGGGACATCAATCAGCCCCAGCATTTT
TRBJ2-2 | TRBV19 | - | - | CASSVDRLGLDTGELFF | TGTGCCAGTAGTGTAGACAGGCTGGGGTTAGACACCGGGGAGCTGTTTTTT
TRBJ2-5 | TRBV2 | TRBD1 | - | CASSDDRGLKGETQYF | TGTGCCAGCAGTGACGACAGGGGGCTTAAGGGGGAGACCCAGTACTTC
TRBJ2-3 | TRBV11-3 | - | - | CASSFGSYSTDTQYF | TGTGCCAGCAGTTTTGGGAGTTATAGCACAGATACGCAGTATTTT
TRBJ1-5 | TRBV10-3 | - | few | CAISESKGHHQPQHF | TGTGCCATCAGTGAGTCGAAGGGTCACCATCAGCCCCAGCATTTT
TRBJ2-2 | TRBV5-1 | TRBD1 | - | CASSGGQGAYGELFF | TGCGCCAGCAGCGGTGGACAGGGGGCCTACGGGGAGCTGTTTTTT
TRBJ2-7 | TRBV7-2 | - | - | CASSLWAGSEQYF | TGTGCCAGCAGCTTATGGGCCGGCAGTGAGCAGTACTTC
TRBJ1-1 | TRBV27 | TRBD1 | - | CASGQGAHTEAFF | TGTGCCAGCGGCCAGGGGGCGCACACTGAAGCTTTCTTT